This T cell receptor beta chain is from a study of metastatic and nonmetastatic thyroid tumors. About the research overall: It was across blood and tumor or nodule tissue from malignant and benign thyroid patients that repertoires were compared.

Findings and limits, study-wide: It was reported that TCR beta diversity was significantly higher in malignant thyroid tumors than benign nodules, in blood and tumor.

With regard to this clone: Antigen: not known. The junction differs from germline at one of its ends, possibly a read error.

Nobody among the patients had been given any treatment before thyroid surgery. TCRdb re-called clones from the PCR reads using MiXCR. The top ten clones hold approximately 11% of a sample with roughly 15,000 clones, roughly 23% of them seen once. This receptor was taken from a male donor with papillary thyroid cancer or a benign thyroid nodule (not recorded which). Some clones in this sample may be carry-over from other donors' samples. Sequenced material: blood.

CDR3 region: CAAGRCPHEHYF. The CDR3 DNA is TGTGCCGCGGGGAGGTGCCCCCACGAGCATTACTTC. The chain joins TRBV24-1 to TRBJ2-7, with D possibly matching TRBD2 (6 bases). Germline V gives CDR1 KGHDR, CDR2 SFDVKD. This CDR3 spans 12 amino acids.